Below are 14 T cell receptor beta chains sequenced from a single sample in a study of PD-L1 blockade in urothelial cancer. Profiling relied on immunoSEQ multiplex PCR, and the TCRdb table lists in-frame clones only, not all of them. The table shows some 52,000 clones, with roughly 77% occurring only once. The material was PBMCs, obtained around atezolizumab (anti-PD-L1) treatment. Receptors originate from a man between 65 and 85 years old with urothelial cancer.

V and J are TRBV19 and TRBJ1-5; possibly TRBD1 for D (5 bases). The V end was cut by 6 bases, the J end by 2 bases, with 14 bases between. This CDR3 spans 15 amino acids. The V gene's germline CDR1 is LNHDA and CDR2 SQIVND (reference sequence). The CDR3 nucleotides are TGTGCCAGTAGCCCTATACGGGGGGGCAATCAGCCCCAGCATTTT. Encoded protein: CASSPIRGGNQPQHF. The whole variable domain, filled in from reference TRBV19 and TRBJ1-5, reads DGGITQSPKYLFRKEGQNVTLSCEQNLNHDAMYWYRQDPGQGLRLIYYSQIVNDFQKGDIAEGYSVSREKKESFPLTVTSAQKNPTAFYLCASSPIRGGNQPQHFGDGTRLSIL.

This clone was observed once. The rearrangement joins TRBV4-3 to TRBJ2-2; 12 positions agree with TRBD1. CDR3 length equals 16 residues. The trim removed 4 bases at V and 3 bases at J, leaving 3 bases unmatched. Germline assignment: CDR1 LGHNA and CDR2 YSLEER. Here the CDR3 reads CASSLGQGAHTGELFF. The CDR3 bases are TGCGCCAGCAGCCTGGGACAGGGGGCGCACACCGGGGAGCTGTTTTTT.

The chain links TRBV6-6 to TRBJ1-3; D gene ambiguous. CDR1 is MNHNY and CDR2 is SVGAGI in the germline V gene (reference sequence). V was trimmed by 7 bases and J by 3 bases, leaving 13 bases between them. CDR3 length equals 14 residues. CDR3: CASTQEGFGNTIYF. CDR3 nucleotides: TGTGCCAGCACCCAAGAGGGATTTGGAAACACCATATATTTT.

The V gene is TRBV28, the J gene TRBJ2-5; 10 bases agree with TRBD2. Per germline, CDR1 MDHEN and CDR2 SYDVKM. With 7 bases clipped from V and 5 bases from J, the junction kept 16 bases outside the gene matches. CDR3 length: 17 residues. In nucleotides, the CDR3 is TGTGCCAGCACCCCGGGAGGGAGCGGGAGGGCCCGGGAGACCCAGTACTTC. Translated, it gives CASTPGGSGRARETQYF.

The rearrangement links TRBV2 to TRBJ2-5, with 13 bases lining up with TRBD2. The trim removed 6 bases at V and 5 bases at J, leaving 6 bases unmatched. The CDR3 consists of 15 residues. Per the germline V gene, CDR1 is SNHLY and CDR2 is FYNNEI. The CDR3 DNA reads as TGTGCCAGCAGGGGGGGACTAGCGGGGAGGGAGACCCAGTACTTC. It yields the protein CASRGGLAGRETQYF. The full variable domain, completed using reference TRBV2 and TRBJ2-5, is EPEVTQTPSHQVTQMGQEVILRCVPISNHLYFYWYRQILGQKVEFLVSFYNNEISEKSEIFDDQFSVERPDGSNFTLKIRSTKLEDSAMYFCASRGGLAGRETQYFGPGTRLLVL.

This chain connects TRBV6-5 to TRBJ2-3, with 9 bases that match TRBD2. V was pared by 6 bases and J by 0 bases, with 1 base of the junction left unmatched. The V gene's germline CDR1 is MNHEY and CDR2 SVGAGI. This CDR3 is built from 14 residues. The CDR3 reads CASRRGGSTDTQYF. The CDR3 DNA follows: TGTGCCAGCAGGCGGGGGGGAAGCACAGATACGCAGTATTTT.

This chain uses TRBV9 with TRBJ2-7, with 9 bases identical to TRBD1. Germline V CDR1 and CDR2: SGDLS, YYNGEE. The CDR3 sequence is 14 residues long. Trimming removed 0 bases from V and 2 bases from J; junction bases left unmatched: 0. The CDR3 bases are TGTGCCAGCAGCGTAGGGGACAGGGCCTACGAGCAGTACTTC. Translated, it gives CASSVGDRAYEQYF.

This rearrangement joins TRBV11-3 to TRBJ2-1; maybe TRBD2 (6 bases). The CDR3 runs to 14 residues. V was shortened by 5 bases and J by 4 bases, with 12 bases between the two germline ends. Germline CDR1 and CDR2: SGHNT and YENEEA. CDR3 DNA sequence: TGTGCCAGCAGCGCGAGCCGGGGGTACAATGAGCAGTTCTTC. It codes for CASSASRGYNEQFF.

The V and J genes are TRBV28 and TRBJ1-6; TRBD1 might be the D (6 bases). CDR1 and CDR2 from the germline V gene are MDHEN and SYDVKM. The CDR3 runs 16 residues. V was trimmed by 5 bases and J by 0 bases, leaving 11 bases between them. The CDR3 is CASSIQGSSYNSPLHF. Written as DNA, the CDR3 is TGTGCCAGCAGTATACAGGGTAGCTCCTATAATTCACCCCTCCACTTT.

This chain joins TRBV5-5 and TRBJ2-4; 14 nucleotides agree with TRBD2. CDR1 is SGHKS and CDR2 is YYEKEE in the germline V gene (reference sequence). The V segment lost 4 bases and the J segment 6 bases; nucleotides outside the gene matches: 9. This CDR3 is built from 17 residues. The DNA of the CDR3 is TGTGCCAGCAGCGGACCGACTAGCGGGGGGGCTGTAAACATTCAGTACTTC. It yields the protein CASSGPTSGGAVNIQYF.

This clone has just a few counts. The J gene is TRBJ2-1, the V gene TRBV25-1; D might be TRBD1 (6 bases). This CDR3 is 17 amino acids long. Per germline, CDR1 MGHDK and CDR2 SYGVNS. The V end was cut by 4 bases, the J end by 4 bases, with 20 bases between. CDR3 sequence (DNA): TGTGCCAGCAGTGGCCTCGACTTGGGGGCGGGTTACAATGAGCAGTTCTTC. Its translation is CASSGLDLGAGYNEQFF.

The gene calls are TRBV6-6 and TRBJ1-6; D may be TRBD1 (5 bases). Germline V gene sequence: CDR1 MNHNY, CDR2 SVGAGI (reference sequence). The ends were cut back, 3 bases at V and 0 bases at J, with 9 bases in the middle. The CDR3 runs to 16 residues. This CDR3 reads CASSYGQISYNSPLHF. Written as DNA, the CDR3 is TGTGCCAGCAGTTATGGACAAATCTCCTATAATTCACCCCTCCACTTT.

The chain uses TRBV11-1 and TRBJ2-3; weak D call: TRBD2 (6 bases). This CDR3 spans 14 amino acids. V was trimmed by 0 bases and J by 5 bases, leaving 9 bases between them. Germline values: CDR1 SGHAT, CDR2 FQDESV (reference sequence). The CDR3 nucleotides read TGTGCCAGCAGCTTAGCTCTCGGGGGAGATACGCAGTATTTT. Protein: CASSLALGGDTQYF.

This sequence joins TRBV19 and TRBJ1-4; 12 bases map to TRBD1. V dropped 10 bases and J dropped 7; count of bases not matched to a gene: 10. From germline, CDR1 is LNHDA and CDR2 SQIVND (reference sequence). This CDR3 has 15 amino acids. CDR3 DNA sequence: TGTGCCACCAGGGACAGGGGGCGAGGAGGTGAAAAACTGTTTTTT. The encoded protein is CATRDRGRGGEKLFF.